Listed below are T cell receptor beta chains from one sample, sequenced in a study of T cell responses to AZD1222 COVID-19 vaccine. Using immunoSEQ multiplex PCR, the repertoire was profiled, and TCRdb retains in-frame clones only, with some absent. Here the sample spans about 190,000 clones, approximately 90% being singletons. The sample was peripheral blood, taken 28 days after the second dose of the MenACWY control vaccine. The source is an adult who received the MenACWY meningococcal vaccine as a control. The CDR3 runs from the conserved cysteine through the conserved F or W. A D gene is named only where the DNA matches it firmly. Expanded clones get a size class; other rows say once, few or many, or leave the size out.

>TRBJ2-4|TRBV6-2/TRBV6-3|.|.
TGTGCCAGCAGTCCCGGTCCAAACATTCAGTACTTC
CASSPGPNIQYF
>TRBJ1-1|TRBV5-8|once|.
TGTGCCAGCAGCTTGGTGATGGGTAGGGGAGGCACTGAAGCTTTCTTT
CASSLVMGRGGTEAFF
>TRBJ1-6|TRBV5-8|.|TRBD1
TGTGCCAGCAGCCGAGGCCGACAGGGGATATATTCACCCCTCCACTTT
CASSRGRQGIYSPLHF
>TRBJ2-1|TRBV3-1/TRBV3-2|few|.
TGTGCCAGCAGCCAGGAAACTAGCTACAATGAGCAGTTCTTC
CASSQETSYNEQFF
>TRBJ1-2|TRBV24-1|.|.
TGTGCCACCAGCGCCGGGACTTACTATGGCTACACCTTC
CATSAGTYYGYTF
>TRBJ1-5|TRBV5-1|.|.
TGCGCCAGCAGCTTGGTGGGGGGCAATCAGCCCCAGCATTTT
CASSLVGGNQPQHF
>TRBJ2-7|TRBV27|.|TRBD2
TGTGCCAGCAGTTTTGGAGCGGGAGGCGACGAGCAGTACTTC
CASSFGAGGDEQYF
>TRBJ2-7|TRBV7-2|.|.
TGTGCCAGCAGCTTAGCCGGCCGTTCCTACGAGCAGTACTTC
CASSLAGRSYEQYF
>TRBJ2-5|TRBV5-6|.|TRBD2
TGTGCCAGCAGCGTACTAGCGGGAGGACAAGAGACCCAGTACTTC
CASSVLAGGQETQYF
>TRBJ2-5|TRBV7-2|.|TRBD2
TGTGCCAGCAGCCTCCCCCCAGCGGGGGCCCAGTACTTC
CASSLPPAGAQYF
>TRBJ1-2|TRBV15|.|.
TGTGCCACCAGCAGAGAGGTCCAGGGTGAAGGCTACACCTTC
CATSREVQGEGYTF
>TRBJ1-4|TRBV7-6|.|.
TGTGCCAGCAGCTTAGCTGCAGAAAAACTGTTTTTT
CASSLAAEKLFF
>TRBJ2-5|TRBV5-4|.|.
TGTGCCAGCAGCCGGGCAGGGAAAGAGACCCAGTACTTC
CASSRAGKETQYF
>TRBJ2-5|TRBV19|.|TRBD1
TGTGCCAGTAGCCCCGGGACAGGGTATGAGACCCAGTACTTC
CASSPGTGYETQYF
>TRBJ2-1|TRBV5-1|.|.
TGCGCCAGCACAACATTCACTAGACTAGGGGCTTACAATGAGCAGTTCTTC
CASTTFTRLGAYNEQFF
>TRBJ1-5|TRBV19|.|.
TGTGCCAGTAGTATGGTAGAAAATCAGCCCCAGCATTTT
CASSMVENQPQHF
>TRBJ1-5|TRBV10-1|.|.
TGCGCCAGCAGTGAGTCAAGGGCCGGGTCCCAGCATTTT
CASSESRAGSQHF
>TRBJ2-4|TRBV7-9|.|TRBD2
TGTGCCGGTCAAACTAGCGGCAAAAACATTCAGTACTTC
CAGQTSGKNIQYF
>TRBJ1-4|TRBV6-2/TRBV6-3|few|TRBD1
TGTGCCAGCAGCGACAGGGAGGAAACTAATGAAAAACTGTTTTTT
CASSDREETNEKLFF
>TRBJ2-7|TRBV28|once|.
TGTGCCAGCAGTTTCTTCTACGAGCAGTACTTC
CASSFFYEQYF
>TRBJ2-7|TRBV2|once|.
TGTGCCAGCACCCTCCGAAGGGACGTAGCCTACGAGCAGTACTTC
CASTLRRDVAYEQYF
>TRBJ1-1|TRBV29-1|.|.
TGCAGCGTGGGTGAGGTCCAGGGGACTGAAGCTTTCTTT
CSVGEVQGTEAFF
>TRBJ2-5|TRBV30|.|.
TGTGCCTGGAGTGTACAGGGATTCCAAGAGACCCAGTACTTC
CAWSVQGFQETQYF
>TRBJ2-1|TRBV27|.|TRBD2
TGTGCCAGCAGTGAACCGGGGGGGAGCTCCTACAATGAGCAGTTCTTC
CASSEPGGSSYNEQFF
>TRBJ1-1|TRBV7-2|.|.
TGTGCCAGCAGCTTAGTCCCGGGTGGAAACACTGAAGCTTTCTTT
CASSLVPGGNTEAFF
>TRBJ1-6|TRBV4-3|.|.
TGCGCCAGCAGCCAAGATCTTTGGCAGGGGCCTTCACCCCTCCACTTT
CASSQDLWQGPSPLHF
>TRBJ1-3|TRBV30|.|TRBD1
TGTGCCTGGATACAGGGGGCTGGAAACACCATATATTTT
CAWIQGAGNTIYF